Reported below is one TCR beta chain. Its target antigen remains unknown. This clone may be a read error of a much larger clone one base away. The source of the sample is a study of blood T cells in healthy people across ages (dated by TCRdb to the mid-2010s). With respect to the entire study: Template switching captured roughly one uniquely barcoded TCR beta cDNA molecule per two T cells in model experiments. Age-related changes in TCR beta repertoire diversity were measured in the study by deep sequencing normalized with unique cDNA molecular identifiers. The donors were divided into four age groups: young (average about 16 years), middle-aged (roughly 40), aged (approximately 64) and long-lived (about 84). To avoid experimental bias, donors of different ages were distributed randomly across sequencing lanes. For two donors (one aged 18 to 30 and one aged 80 or older), the study analyzed two additional independent replicas of 1 million unique cDNA reads from the same blood draw.

Systemically healthy Caucasian individuals from Russia, some 36 in total and aged roughly 6 to 100 years, were included as donors. Around 10 milliliters of peripheral blood were collected from each donor into EDTA-treated Vacutainer tubes. PBMCs were isolated by Ficoll-Paque density-gradient centrifugation, with at least 6 million obtained per sample. Trizol reagent was used to extract total RNA from the PBMCs, yielding at least 6 micrograms per sample. For every donor, an aliquot of PBMCs went through flow cytometry to measure the percentages of naive CD45RAhigh/CD27high T cells. As encoded in the germline V gene, CDR1 is MNHEY while CDR2 is SVGAGI. The CDR3 contains 12 residues, cysteine and phenylalanine counted. The only DNA kept is the CDR3, 36 bases in frame from the first base. The library was produced with 5' RACE. TCRdb shows the sequencer as Illumina HiSeq 2500. A second PCR of roughly 7 to 11 cycles was run with a J-beta primer mix and a sample-barcoded 5' primer. A template-switch 5' adaptor carrying 12 random nucleotides introduced a unique molecular identifier onto each TCR beta cDNA molecule. Each sample yielded at least 3 million CDR3-containing paired-end reads. All of the RNA was converted into first-strand cDNA using the Mint cDNA synthesis kit, with a TRBC-specific oligonucleotide serving as the primer. All cDNA was treated with uracil-DNA glycosylase and then went through a first 18-cycle PCR with the universal primers M1SS and BC2_uni_R. The authors' pipeline ran thus. Normalization of each sample was performed by random selection of 1 million high-quality reads, each carrying a distinct molecular identifier. Reads sharing molecular identifiers were discarded rather than binned into consensus sequences. CDR3 identification, clonotype clustering and error correction used MiTCR with a Q25 quality threshold and the strictest error-elimination algorithm. A nonparametric unseen species model with Euler transformation was used to estimate a lower bound on total TCR beta diversity. Through fastp at Q25 and MiXCR, TCRdb rebuilt clones from the public reads, retaining in-frame beta chains. Rows merge per CDR3 protein into single entries with the most common DNA and genes. It is TCRdb's table, rather than the study itself, that gives the V and J calls and clone size. Here the sample has approximately 600,000 distinct CDR3 sequences; roughly 58% occur a single time. Clones ranked in the top ten supply around 37% of the sample.

General findings and caveats noted by the study authors: The percentage of naive T cells measured by flow cytometry correlated strongly with observed TCR beta diversity. Compared with the aged group, the long-lived group had more naive CD4+ T cells, fewer expanded clones and increased TCR diversity, a pattern suggesting age selection. Because profiling used bulk unsorted PBMCs, naive and antigen-experienced compartments could not be compared conclusively. Observed TCR beta diversity per million T cells fell roughly linearly with age, and a significant reduction was already apparent by age about 43. Estimates of total diversity from one million sequenced T cells were regarded as lower bounds and underestimates. Because donor CMV infection status was unknown, age-related changes in expanded clonotypes were potentially confounded.

This clonotype originated in a man in his fifties or sixties in good health. Material for sequencing was blood. This chain joins TRBV6-5 to TRBJ2-5; matching of 6 bases hints at TRBD1 as the D gene. The DNA matches TRBJ2-7 better at its end, which makes the J call doubtful. The CDR3 here reads CTSREQGYEQYF. At the DNA level, the sequence is TGTACCAGCAGAGAACAGGGCTACGAGCAGTACTTC.